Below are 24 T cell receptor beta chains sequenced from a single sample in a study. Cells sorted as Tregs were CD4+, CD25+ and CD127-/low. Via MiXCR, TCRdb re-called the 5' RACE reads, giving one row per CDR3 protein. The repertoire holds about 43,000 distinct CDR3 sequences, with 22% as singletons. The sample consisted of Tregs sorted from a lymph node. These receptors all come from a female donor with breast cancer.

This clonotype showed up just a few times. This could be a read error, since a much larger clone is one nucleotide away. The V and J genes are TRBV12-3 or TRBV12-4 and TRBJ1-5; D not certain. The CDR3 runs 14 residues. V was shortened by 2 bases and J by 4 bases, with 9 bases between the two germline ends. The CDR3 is CASSLLTVNQPQHF. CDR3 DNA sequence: TGTGCCAGCAGTTTACTCACAGTGAATCAGCCCCAGCATTTT.

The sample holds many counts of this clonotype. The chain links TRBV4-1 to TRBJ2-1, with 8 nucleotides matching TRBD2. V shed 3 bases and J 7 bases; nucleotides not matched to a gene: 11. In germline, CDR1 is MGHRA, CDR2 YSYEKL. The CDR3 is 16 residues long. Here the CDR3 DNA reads TGCGCCAGCAGCCACCCGGGGAGCGGGAGAGGGAATGAGCAGTTCTTC. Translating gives CASSHPGSGRGNEQFF.

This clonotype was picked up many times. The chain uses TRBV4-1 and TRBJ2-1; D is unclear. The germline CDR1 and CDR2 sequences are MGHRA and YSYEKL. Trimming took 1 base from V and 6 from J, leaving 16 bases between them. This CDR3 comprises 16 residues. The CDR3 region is CASSQVGGQHSNEQFF. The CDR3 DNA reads TGCGCCAGCAGCCAAGTAGGTGGGCAGCACAGCAATGAGCAGTTCTTC.

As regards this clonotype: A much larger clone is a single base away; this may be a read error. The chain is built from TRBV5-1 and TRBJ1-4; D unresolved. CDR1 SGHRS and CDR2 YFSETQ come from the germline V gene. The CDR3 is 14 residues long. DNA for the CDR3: TGCACCAGCAGCTCCGAGGCAATTAAGGAAAAACTGTTTTTT. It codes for CTSSSEAIKEKLFF. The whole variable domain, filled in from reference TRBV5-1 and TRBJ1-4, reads KAGVTQTPRYLIKTRGQQVTLSCSPISGHRSVSWYQQTPGQGLQFLFEYFSETQRNKGNFPGRFSGRQFSNSRSEMNVSTLELGDSALYLCTSSSEAIKEKLFFGSGTQLSVL.

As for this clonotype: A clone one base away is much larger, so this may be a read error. CDR3 in DNA: TGTGCCAGCAGTCCGTGGAGGGCCGGCGGGTTACACTACAAGCAGTACTTC. Translated: CASSPWRAGGLHYKQYF. V and J are TRBV12-3 or TRBV12-4 and TRBJ2-7; tentative D call: TRBD2 (6 bases). The CDR3 has 17 residues.

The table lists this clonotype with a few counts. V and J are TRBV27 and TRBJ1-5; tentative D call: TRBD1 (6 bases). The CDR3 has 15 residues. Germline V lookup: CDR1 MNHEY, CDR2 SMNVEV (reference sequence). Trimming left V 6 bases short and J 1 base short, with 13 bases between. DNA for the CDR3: TGTGCCAGCAGAGTTTGGGGACAAAGCAATCAGCCCCAGCATTTT. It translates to CASRVWGQSNQPQHF.

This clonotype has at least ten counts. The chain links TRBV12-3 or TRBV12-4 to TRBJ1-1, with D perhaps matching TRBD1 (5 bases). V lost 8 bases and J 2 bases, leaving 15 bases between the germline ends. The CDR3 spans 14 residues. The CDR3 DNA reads TGTGCCAGCTCGATCAGGGAGGGAAACACTGAAGCTTTCTTT. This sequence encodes CASSIREGNTEAFF.

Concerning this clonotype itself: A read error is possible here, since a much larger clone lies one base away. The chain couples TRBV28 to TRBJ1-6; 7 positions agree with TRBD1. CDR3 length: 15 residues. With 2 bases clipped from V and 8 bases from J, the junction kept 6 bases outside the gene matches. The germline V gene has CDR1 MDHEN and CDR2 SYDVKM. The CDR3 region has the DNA TGTGCCAGCAGTTTAAATCCAGGGGGTTATTCACCCCTCCACTTT. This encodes CASSLNPGGYSPLHF. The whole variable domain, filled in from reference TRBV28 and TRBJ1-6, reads DVKVTQSSRYLVKRTGEKVFLECVQDMDHENMFWYRQDPGLGLRLIYFSYDVKMKEKGDIPEGYSVSREKKERFSLILESASTNQTSMYLCASSLNPGGYSPLHFGNGTRLTVT.

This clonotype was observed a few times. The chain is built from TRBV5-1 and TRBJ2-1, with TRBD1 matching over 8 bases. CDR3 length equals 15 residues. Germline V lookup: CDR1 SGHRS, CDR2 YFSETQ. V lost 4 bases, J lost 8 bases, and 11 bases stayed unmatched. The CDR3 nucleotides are TGCGCCAGCAGCGGCTTGGACAGGGAAGGGGATGAGCAGTTCTTC. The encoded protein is CASSGLDREGDEQFF.

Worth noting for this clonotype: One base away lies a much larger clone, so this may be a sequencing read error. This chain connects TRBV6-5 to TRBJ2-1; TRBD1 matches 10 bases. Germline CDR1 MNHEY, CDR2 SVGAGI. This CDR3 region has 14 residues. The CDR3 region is CTSSYGQGVNEQFF. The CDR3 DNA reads TGTACCAGCAGTTACGGACAGGGGGTAAATGAGCAGTTCTTC.

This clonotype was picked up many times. The CDR3 region is CASGGQAPEAFF. The DNA of the CDR3 is TGTGCCAGCGGGGGACAGGCCCCCGAAGCTTTCTTT. The chain employs TRBV6-5 and TRBJ1-1, with TRBD1 matching 8 bases. In germline, CDR1 is MNHEY, CDR2 SVGAGI. Germline trimming cut 8 bases from V and 8 bases from J; bases unmatched to any gene: 7. This CDR3 has 12 amino acids.

The CDR3 sequence: CASASKNTGELFF. CDR3 coding DNA: TGTGCTTCAGCCTCCAAGAACACCGGGGAGCTGTTTTTT. V and J are TRBV7-9 and TRBJ2-2; D gene unclear. CDR3 length: 13 amino acids. Germline CDR1 and CDR2: SEHNR and FQNEAQ (reference sequence).

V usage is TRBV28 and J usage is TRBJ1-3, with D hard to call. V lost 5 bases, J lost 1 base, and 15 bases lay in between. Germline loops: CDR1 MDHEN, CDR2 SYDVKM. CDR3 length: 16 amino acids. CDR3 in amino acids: CASSPWTIRSGNTIYF. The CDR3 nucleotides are TGTGCCAGCAGTCCCTGGACCATAAGGTCTGGAAACACCATATATTTT.

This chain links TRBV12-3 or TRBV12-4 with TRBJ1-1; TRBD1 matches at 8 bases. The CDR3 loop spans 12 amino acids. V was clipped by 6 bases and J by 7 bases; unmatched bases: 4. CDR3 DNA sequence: TGTGCCAGCAGGACAGGGGTGGATGAAGCTTTCTTT. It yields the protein CASRTGVDEAFF.

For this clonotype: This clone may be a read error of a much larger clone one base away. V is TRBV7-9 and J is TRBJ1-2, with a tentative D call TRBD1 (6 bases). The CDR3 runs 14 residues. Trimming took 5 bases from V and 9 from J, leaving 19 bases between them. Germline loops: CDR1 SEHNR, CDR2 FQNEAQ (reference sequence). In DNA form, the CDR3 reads TGTGCCAGCAGCCAAGACAGGAAGGCATTGCGCTACACCTTC. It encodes CASSQDRKALRYTF.

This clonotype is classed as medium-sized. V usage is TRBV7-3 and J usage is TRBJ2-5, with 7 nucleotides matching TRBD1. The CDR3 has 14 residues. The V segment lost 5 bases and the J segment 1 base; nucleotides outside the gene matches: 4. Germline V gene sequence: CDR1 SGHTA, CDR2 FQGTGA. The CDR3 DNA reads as TGTGCCAGCAGCCCGACAGGGCTCCAAGAGACCCAGTACTTC. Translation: CASSPTGLQETQYF.

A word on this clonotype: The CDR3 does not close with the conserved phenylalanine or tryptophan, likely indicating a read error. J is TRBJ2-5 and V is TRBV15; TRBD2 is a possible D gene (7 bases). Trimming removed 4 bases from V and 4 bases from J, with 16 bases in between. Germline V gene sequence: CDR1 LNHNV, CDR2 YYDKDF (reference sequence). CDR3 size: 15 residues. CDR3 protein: CATSIASGGGETQYC. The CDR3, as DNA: TGTGCCACCAGCATCGCTAGCGGAGGGGGAGAGACCCAGTACTGC.

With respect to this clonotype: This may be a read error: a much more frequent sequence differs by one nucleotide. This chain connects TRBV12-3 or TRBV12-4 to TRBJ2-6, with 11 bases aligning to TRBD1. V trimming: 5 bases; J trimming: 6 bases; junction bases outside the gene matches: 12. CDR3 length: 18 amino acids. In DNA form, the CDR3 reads TGTGCCAGCAGTGGCACCGGGACAGGGGGGACCGTGGCCAACGTCCTGACTTTC. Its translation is CASSGTGTGGTVANVLTF.

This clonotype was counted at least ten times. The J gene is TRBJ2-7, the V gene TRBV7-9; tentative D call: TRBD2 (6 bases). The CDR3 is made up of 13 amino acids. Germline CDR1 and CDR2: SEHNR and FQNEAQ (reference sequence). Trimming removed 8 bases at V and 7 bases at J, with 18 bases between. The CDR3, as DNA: TGTGCCAGCCAATCAAATGGGGGGTGGGAGCAGTACTTC. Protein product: CASQSNGGWEQYF.

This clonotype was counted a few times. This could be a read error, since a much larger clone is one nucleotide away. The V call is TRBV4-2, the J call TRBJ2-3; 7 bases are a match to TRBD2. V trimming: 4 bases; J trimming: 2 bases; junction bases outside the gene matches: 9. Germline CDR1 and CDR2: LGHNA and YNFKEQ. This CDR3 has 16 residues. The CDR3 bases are TGTGCCAGCAGCCTCCCTGAGCGGGGAGACACAGATACGCAGTATTTT. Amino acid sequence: CASSLPERGDTDTQYF.

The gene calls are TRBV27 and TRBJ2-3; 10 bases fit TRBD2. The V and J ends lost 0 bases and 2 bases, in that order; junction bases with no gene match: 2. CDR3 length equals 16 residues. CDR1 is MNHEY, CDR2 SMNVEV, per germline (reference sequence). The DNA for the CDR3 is TGTGCCAGCAGTTTATCCCTAGCGGGAGCCACAGATACGCAGTATTTT. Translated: CASSLSLAGATDTQYF.

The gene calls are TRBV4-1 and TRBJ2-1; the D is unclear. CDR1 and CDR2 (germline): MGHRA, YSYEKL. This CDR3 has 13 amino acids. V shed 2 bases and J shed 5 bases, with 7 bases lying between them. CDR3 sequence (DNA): TGCGCCAGCAGCCAACTTGATAACAATGAGCAGTTCTTC. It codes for CASSQLDNNEQFF.

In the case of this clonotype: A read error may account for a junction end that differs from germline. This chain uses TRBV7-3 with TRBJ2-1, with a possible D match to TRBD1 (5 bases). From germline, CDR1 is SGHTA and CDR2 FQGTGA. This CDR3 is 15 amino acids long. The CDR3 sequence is CASSPTGSSYDELFF. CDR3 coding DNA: TGTGCCAGCAGCCCTACAGGTTCCTCCTACGATGAGCTGTTCTTC.

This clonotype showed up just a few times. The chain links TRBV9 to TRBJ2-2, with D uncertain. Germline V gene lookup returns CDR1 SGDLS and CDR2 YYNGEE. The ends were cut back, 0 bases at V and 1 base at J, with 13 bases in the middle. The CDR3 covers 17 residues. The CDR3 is CASSVGQGPLNTGELFF. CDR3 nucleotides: TGTGCCAGCAGCGTAGGGCAAGGCCCCCTGAACACCGGGGAGCTGTTTTTT.